This T cell receptor beta chain was sequenced during a study of blood T cell repertoires in COVID-19. The wider study: There were acute and convalescent COVID-19 samples, and they came from the United States, Italy and Spain. The cDNA or gDNA used as material had been derived from T cells, B-cell-depleted T cells, or PBMCs.

During active infection, Seattle patients enrolled and were then monitored through disease. Measured with immunoSEQ multiplex PCR; TCRdb has only the in-frame clones, and not every one. Seen here are 250,000 to 350,000 clones, approximately 84% observed once, and the top ten hold roughly 1.5%. V was pared by 5 bases and J by 6 bases, with 15 bases of the junction left unmatched. The CDR3 spans 18 residues. CDR1 and CDR2 (germline): SNHLY, FYNNEI. The genes are TRBV2 and TRBJ2-1; 11 bases match TRBD2. The sequencing sample was made of peripheral blood. This clonotype was obtained from a human donor with COVID-19, enrolled during active disease. The donor label of this sample is uncertain. DNA for the CDR3: TGTGCCAGCAGTAGAAGCCCCGGCCTAGCGGGAGGAGGCAATGAGCAGTTCTTC. Translated, it gives CASSRSPGLAGGGNEQFF.